The text below deals with one TCR beta chain. Its antigen has not been determined. No quality values exist for individual bases; no much larger clone is one base distant. The data were obtained in a study of blood T cell repertoires in COVID-19 (dated by TCRdb to the early 2020s). Broadly, across the study: Collaborator samples came from the United States, Italy and Spain and covered acute and convalescent phases of COVID-19. The prospective study material was composed of cDNA or gDNA derived from T cells, B-cell-depleted T cells, or PBMCs. Deeply sampled blood TCRbeta repertoires from subjects exposed to, actively infected with, or recovered from COVID-19 were included in the dataset. The repertoires were released in a freely available public database meant as a resource for research on the immune response to SARS-CoV-2. Samples were obtained from the ongoing ImmuneRACE study (first 160 participants) and from some 1,200 subjects provided by 6 global collaborators. A de-identified subject ID, COVID-19 status, age in years and sex were almost always included in the sample metadata. Where HLA class I and class II types were available, the types were taken from metadata supplied by the sample provider, not from assay-based typing. What the work shows at the level of the full study, not this receptor alone: How much clinical and demographic metadata was included differed by source and by participant, and the metadata was provided uncurated.

At the junction V is shortened by 8 bases and J by 10 bases; bases outside the gene matches: 10. The CDR3, from cysteine to phenylalanine, totals 13 residues. Only the CDR3 DNA is retained, 39 bases long and in frame from the first base. CDR1 and CDR2 (SNHLY, FYNNEI) derive from the germline V gene. In Seattle, one collaborating source enrolled patients while the infection was active and tracked those patients longitudinally over the course of disease. Collaborating institutions collected whole blood in K2EDTA tubes following their own protocols. For TCRbeta analysis, collaborators shipped samples as frozen whole blood, isolated PBMCs, or DNA extracted from either of those sample types. The immunoSEQ Assay, a bias-controlled multiplex PCR, was used to amplify TCRbeta CDR3 regions from genomic DNA. The study's own analysis went as follows. The number of nucleated cells in each sample was estimated from the amplification of reference gene primers within the assay. To quantify the absolute abundance of each unique TCRbeta CDR3 rearrangement, sequence reads were collapsed and filtered. Productive Simpson clonality was computed per sample as the square root of Simpson's diversity index over productive rearrangements. TCRdb's version of the immuneACCESS table is confined to in-frame rearrangements and falls short of the full clone set. An unresolved V gene accounts for under half of the shortfall where checked; the remainder is of unknown origin. D and trimming were read from the DNA, whereas the V and J calls and clone size are those reported in that table. This sample comprises about 24,000 clones, around nine tenths of them detected only once. The top ten clonotypes cover 25% to 30% of the sample.

Sample: peripheral blood. The chain joins TRBV2 to TRBJ1-1; TRBD1 agrees with 10 junctional bases. The sequence was collected from a man between 65 and 85 years old with COVID-19, enrolled during active disease. The DNA sequence follows: TGTGCCAGCTACGTCGGACAGGGGGATCCAGCTTTCTTT. Its protein product is CASYVGQGDPAFF.